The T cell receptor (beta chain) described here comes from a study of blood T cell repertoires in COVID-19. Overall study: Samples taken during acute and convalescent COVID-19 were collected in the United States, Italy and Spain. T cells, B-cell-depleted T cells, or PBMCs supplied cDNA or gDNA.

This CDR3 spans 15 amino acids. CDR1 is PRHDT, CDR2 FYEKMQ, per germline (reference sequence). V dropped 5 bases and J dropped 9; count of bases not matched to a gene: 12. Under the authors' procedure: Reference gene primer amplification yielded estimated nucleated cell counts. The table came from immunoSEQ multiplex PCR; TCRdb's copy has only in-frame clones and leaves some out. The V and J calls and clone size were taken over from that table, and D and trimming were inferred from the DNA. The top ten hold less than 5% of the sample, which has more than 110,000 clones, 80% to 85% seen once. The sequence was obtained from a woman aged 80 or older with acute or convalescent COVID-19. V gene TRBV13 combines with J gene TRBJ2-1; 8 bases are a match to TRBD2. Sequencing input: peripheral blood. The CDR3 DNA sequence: TGTGCCAGCAGCCGTATTAGCGGGATTCTGAGTGAGCAGTTCTTC. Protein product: CASSRISGILSEQFF.